This TCR beta chain comes out of a study of monozygotic twins with inflammatory bowel disease. One entry per CDR3 protein, without DNA, is what TCRdb gives after re-calling the 5' RACE reads. Listed are approximately 340,000 distinct CDR3 sequences; 2% to 2.5% falls within the top ten. Skipping T cell sorting, the study isolated total RNA directly from whole blood. The CDR3 covers 14 residues. The germline V gene has CDR1 MNHEY and CDR2 SMNVEV (reference sequence). The sequenced sample consisted of blood. The TCR sequence derives from a human donor with ulcerative colitis or Crohn's disease, or a healthy co-twin of an affected twin (not recorded which). V and J are TRBV27 and TRBJ1-1; checking the TCRdb D call of TRBD1 is not possible without DNA. The CDR3 sequence is CASSPQGRYTEAFF.